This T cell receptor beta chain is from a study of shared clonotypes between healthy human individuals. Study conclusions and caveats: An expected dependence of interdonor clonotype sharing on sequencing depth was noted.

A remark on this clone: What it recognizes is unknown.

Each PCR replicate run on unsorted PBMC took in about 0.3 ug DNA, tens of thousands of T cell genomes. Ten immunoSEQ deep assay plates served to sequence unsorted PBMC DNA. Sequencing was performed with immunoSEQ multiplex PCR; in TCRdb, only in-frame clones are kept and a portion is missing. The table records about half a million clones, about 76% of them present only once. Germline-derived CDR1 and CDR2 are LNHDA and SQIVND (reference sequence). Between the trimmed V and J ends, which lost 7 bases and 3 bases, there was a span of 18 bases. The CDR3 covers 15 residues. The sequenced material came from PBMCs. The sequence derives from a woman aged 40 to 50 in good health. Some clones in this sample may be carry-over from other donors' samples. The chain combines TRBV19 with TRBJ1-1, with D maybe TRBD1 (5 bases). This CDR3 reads CASTRRWQGDTEAFF. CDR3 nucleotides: TGTGCCAGTACCAGGAGGTGGCAGGGTGACACTGAAGCTTTCTTT.